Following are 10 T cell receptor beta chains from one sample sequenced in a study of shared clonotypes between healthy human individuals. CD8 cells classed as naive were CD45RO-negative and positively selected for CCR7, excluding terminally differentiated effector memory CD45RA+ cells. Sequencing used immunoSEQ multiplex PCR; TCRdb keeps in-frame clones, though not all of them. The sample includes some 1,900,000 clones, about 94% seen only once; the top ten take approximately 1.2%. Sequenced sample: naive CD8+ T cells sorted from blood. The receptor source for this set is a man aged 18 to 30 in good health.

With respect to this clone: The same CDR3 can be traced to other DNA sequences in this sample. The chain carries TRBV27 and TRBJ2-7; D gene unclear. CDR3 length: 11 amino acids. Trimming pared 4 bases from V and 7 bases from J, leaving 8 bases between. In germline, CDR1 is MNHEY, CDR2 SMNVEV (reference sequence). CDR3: CASSSLGEQYF. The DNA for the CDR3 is TGTGCCAGCAGTTCTCTAGGGGAGCAGTACTTC.

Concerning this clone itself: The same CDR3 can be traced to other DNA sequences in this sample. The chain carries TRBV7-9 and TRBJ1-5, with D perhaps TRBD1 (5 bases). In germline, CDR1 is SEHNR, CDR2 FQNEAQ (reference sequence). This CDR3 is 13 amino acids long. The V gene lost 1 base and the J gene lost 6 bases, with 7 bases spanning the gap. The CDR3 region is CASSLGGGQPQHF. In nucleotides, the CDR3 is TGTGCCAGCAGCTTAGGGGGGGGTCAGCCCCAGCATTTT. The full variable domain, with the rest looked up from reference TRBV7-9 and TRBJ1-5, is DTGVSQNPRHKITKRGQNVTFRCDPISEHNRLYWYRQTLGQGPEFLTYFQNEAQLEKSRLLSDRFSAERPKGSFSTLEIQRTEQGDSAMYLCASSLGGGQPQHFGDGTRLSIL.

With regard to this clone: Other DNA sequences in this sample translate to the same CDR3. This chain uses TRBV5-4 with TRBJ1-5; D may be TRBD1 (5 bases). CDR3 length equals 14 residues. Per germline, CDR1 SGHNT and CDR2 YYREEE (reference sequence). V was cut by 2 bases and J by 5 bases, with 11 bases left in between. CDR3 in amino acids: CASSFWGGDQPQHF. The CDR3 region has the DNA TGTGCCAGCAGCTTCTGGGGCGGGGATCAGCCCCAGCATTTT.

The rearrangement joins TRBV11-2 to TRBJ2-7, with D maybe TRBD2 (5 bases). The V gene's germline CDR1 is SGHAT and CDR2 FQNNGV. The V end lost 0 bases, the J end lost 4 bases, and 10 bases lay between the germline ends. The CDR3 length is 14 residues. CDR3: CASSLDSGVYEQYF. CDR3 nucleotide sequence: TGTGCCAGCAGCTTAGACTCCGGGGTTTACGAGCAGTACTTC.

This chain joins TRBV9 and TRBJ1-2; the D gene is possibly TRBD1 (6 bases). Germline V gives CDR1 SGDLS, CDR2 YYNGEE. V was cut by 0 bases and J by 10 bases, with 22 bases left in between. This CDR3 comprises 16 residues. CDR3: CASSVGLGALTMDYTF. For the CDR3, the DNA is TGTGCCAGCAGCGTAGGGCTGGGGGCATTAACTATGGACTACACCTTC.

The CDR3 sequence is CASRGYNEQFF. The CDR3 region has the DNA TGTGCCAGCAGAGGCTACAATGAGCAGTTCTTC. This chain joins TRBV25-1 and TRBJ2-1; D remains unclear. V lost 6 bases to trimming and J lost 3 bases, with 3 bases between them. This CDR3 region has 11 residues. CDR1 and CDR2 from the germline V gene are MGHDK and SYGVNS.

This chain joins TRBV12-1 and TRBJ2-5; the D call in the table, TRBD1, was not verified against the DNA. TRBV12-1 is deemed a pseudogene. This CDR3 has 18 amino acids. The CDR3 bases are TGTGCCAGCAGCTTTTGTGGAGCCTCGGGACACAGTAAAGAGACCCAGTACTTC. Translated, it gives CASSFCGASGHSKETQYF.

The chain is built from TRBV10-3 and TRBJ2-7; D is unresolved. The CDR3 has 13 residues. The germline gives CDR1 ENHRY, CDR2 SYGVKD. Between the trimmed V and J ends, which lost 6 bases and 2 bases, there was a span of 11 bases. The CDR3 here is CAIRGLAAYEQYF. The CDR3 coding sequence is TGTGCCATCAGGGGATTAGCTGCCTACGAGCAGTACTTC.

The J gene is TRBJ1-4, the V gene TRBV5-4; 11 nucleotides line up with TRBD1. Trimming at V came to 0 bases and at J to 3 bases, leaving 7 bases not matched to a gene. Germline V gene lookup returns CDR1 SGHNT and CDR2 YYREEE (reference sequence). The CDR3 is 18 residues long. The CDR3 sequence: CASSLGTGGNEANEKLFF. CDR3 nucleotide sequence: TGTGCCAGCAGCTTGGGGACAGGGGGCAACGAGGCTAATGAAAAACTGTTTTTT.

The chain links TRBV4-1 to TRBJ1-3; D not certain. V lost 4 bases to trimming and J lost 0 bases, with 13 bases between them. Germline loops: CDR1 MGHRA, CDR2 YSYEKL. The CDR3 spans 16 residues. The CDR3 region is CASSPDVRSSGNTIYF. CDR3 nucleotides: TGCGCCAGCAGCCCGGACGTCCGCTCCTCTGGAAACACCATATATTTT.